This T cell receptor beta chain was profiled in a study of CD8+CD57+ T cells in acquired aplastic anemia. On the study more broadly: The mean DNA yield obtained from sorted CD4+ and CD8+ cells came to around 3 ug. Average CD4+ read depth in healthy donors was 9.5 million to 13 million reads.

V was cut by 3 bases and J by 3 bases, with 11 bases left in between. This CDR3 is 14 amino acids long. Germline-derived CDR1 and CDR2 are MGHRA and YSYEKL. Concerning this clonotype: A much larger clone lies one base from this, so it may be a read error.

CDR3 and TCR beta VDJ profiling relied on a genomic DNA template. TCRdb re-called the reads with MiXCR, one entry per CDR3 protein. The sample carries tens of thousands of distinct CDR3 sequences, approximately 46% recorded once. The source of this sequence is a human donor in good health, serving as a control. What was sequenced was sorted CD4+, CD8+, or CD8+CD57+ T cells (not recorded which) from PBMCs. The V call is TRBV4-1, the J call TRBJ1-1; D is undetermined. CDR3 nucleotide sequence: TGCGCCAGCAGCCATCCCCAGCCAGACACTGAAGCTTTCTTT. Protein: CASSHPQPDTEAFF.